This is a list of T cell receptor beta chains from one sample in a study of identifying expanded T cells in peripheral blood. Method: immunoSEQ multiplex PCR; TCRdb's copy keeps in-frame clones and lacks some. The profile covers more than 45,000 clones, with around 83% appearing a single time and approximately 15% taken by the ten largest. The sequenced sample consisted of blood. The receptors derive from a person between 18 and 75 years old in good health. Both conserved end residues are part of each CDR3. A D gene is named only where the DNA matches it firmly. Not all rows give a size; the values are once, few, many and, for expanded clones, a class.

d_gene	v_gene	j_gene	abundance	CDR3nt	CDR3aa
.	TRBV19	TRBJ1-1	.	TGTGCCACTACCTGGCAGCGGGGGGGGAACACTGAAGCTTTCTTT	CATTWQRGGNTEAFF
.	TRBV4-1	TRBJ1-5	.	TGCGCCAGCAGCCCCCATGAGGCGCCGGGATTTCTGACCCAGCATTTT	CASSPHEAPGFLTQHF
TRBD2	TRBV18	TRBJ2-7	.	TGTGCCAGCTCACCACGAAGCGGGGCCGTTTACTTC	CASSPRSGAVYF
TRBD1	TRBV7-3	TRBJ1-1	.	TGTGCCAGCAGCTATCAGGGGGGGCACACTGAAGCTTTCTTT	CASSYQGGHTEAFF
TRBD2	TRBV5-4	TRBJ2-5	.	TGTGCCAGCAGGCGGGCGGGACTAGCGGGAGATGAGACCCAGTACTTC	CASRRAGLAGDETQYF
.	TRBV7-3	TRBJ1-2	few	TGTGCCAGCAGCTTAGTTCCCGGAGCAGGCTACACCTTC	CASSLVPGAGYTF
TRBD1	TRBV5-1	TRBJ2-2	.	TGCGCCAGCCGACCGGGACAGGTGAACACCGGGGAGCTGTTTTTT	CASRPGQVNTGELFF
TRBD1	TRBV5-8	TRBJ2-1	.	TGTGCCAGCAGCCCCGGACAGGGGGCCCTACTTGACAATGAGCAGTTCTTC	CASSPGQGALLDNEQFF
.	TRBV7-9	TRBJ1-1	.	TGTGCCAGCAGCTTAGTACAGAGTAGGGCTGAAGCTTTCTTT	CASSLVQSRAEAFF
.	TRBV28	TRBJ2-7	.	TGTGCCAGCAGGGGGACGACTTCTAACGAGCAGTACTTC	CASRGTTSNEQYF
.	TRBV5-6	TRBJ2-3	.	TGTGCCAGCAGCTTGGGGGATACGCAGTATTTT	CASSLGDTQYF
.	TRBV4-1	TRBJ2-7	many	TGCGCCAGCAGCCAACAAAGGACAGCGTCCTACGAGCAGTACTTC	CASSQQRTASYEQYF
.	TRBV5-4	TRBJ2-6	.	TGTGCCAGCAGTCGCGGACGGAGCCGACATGGGTCTGGGGCCAACGTCCTGACTTTC	CASSRGRSRHGSGANVLTF